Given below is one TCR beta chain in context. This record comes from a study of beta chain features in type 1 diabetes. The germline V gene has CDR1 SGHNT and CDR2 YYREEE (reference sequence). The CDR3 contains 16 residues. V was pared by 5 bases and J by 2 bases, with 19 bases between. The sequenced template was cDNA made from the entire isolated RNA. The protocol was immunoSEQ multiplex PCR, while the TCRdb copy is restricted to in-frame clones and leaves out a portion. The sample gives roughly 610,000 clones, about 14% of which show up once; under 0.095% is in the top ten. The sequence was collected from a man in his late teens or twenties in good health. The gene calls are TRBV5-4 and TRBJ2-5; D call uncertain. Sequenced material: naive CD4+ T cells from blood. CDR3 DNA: TGTGCCAGCAGAACTGGGAACCTGGTTGGGCAAGAGACCCAGTACTTC. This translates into CASRTGNLVGQETQYF.